Listed below are T cell receptor beta chains from one sample, sequenced in a study of T cells in Graves' hyperthyroidism and ophthalmopathy. TCRdb reanalysed the multiplex PCR reads using MiXCR and keeps one entry per CDR3 protein. The sample has about 710,000 distinct CDR3 sequences, around 17% seen once. Sequenced: blood. These TCRs come from a man between 18 and 29 years old with Graves' hyperthyroidism. The CDR3 runs from the conserved cysteine through the conserved F or W. A D gene is named only where the DNA matches it firmly. Some rows mark clone size as missing; the rest say once, few, many or name a class of expanded clone.

>-|TRBV2|many|TRBJ2-7
CASSLLDRFNYEQYF
TGTGCCAGCAGCTTACTGGACAGATTCAACTACGAGCAGTACTTC
>-|TRBV6-1|many|TRBJ2-1
CASSSTPGFEQFF
TGTGCCAGCAGTTCAACCCCAGGATTTGAGCAGTTCTTC
>-|TRBV11-2|many|TRBJ2-4
CASSFEPSRGAKNIQYF
TGTGCCAGCAGCTTCGAGCCCTCACGAGGGGCCAAAAACATTCAGTACTTC
>TRBD2|TRBV12-5|-|TRBJ2-1
CASGLVPGLAGGEQFF
TGTGCTAGTGGTTTAGTACCGGGACTAGCGGGAGGGGAGCAGTTCTTC
>-|TRBV27|-|TRBJ1-1
CASSLQHNTEAFF
TGTGCCAGCAGTTTACAACATAACACTGAAGCTTTCTTT
>-|TRBV30|-|TRBJ2-5
CAWAGLAEDQETQYF
TGTGCCTGGGCTGGGTTGGCGGAGGACCAAGAGACCCAGTACTTC
>TRBD1|TRBV29-1|many|TRBJ2-5
CSVFDRARGTQYF
TGCAGCGTTTTCGACAGGGCTAGGGGGACCCAGTACTTC
>-|TRBV12-3/TRBV12-4|-|TRBJ1-4
CASSRGRSTGEKLFF
TGTGCCAGCAGTCGGGGACGGAGCACAGGTGAAAAACTGTTTTTT
>TRBD2|TRBV28|many|TRBJ2-2
CASTWGGNTGELFF
TGTGCCAGCACCTGGGGGGGGAACACCGGGGAGCTGTTTTTT
>-|TRBV12-3/TRBV12-4|many|TRBJ2-3
CASRASTDTQYF
TGTGCCAGCAGGGCCTCCACAGATACGCAGTATTTT
>-|TRBV5-1|few|TRBJ1-1
CASSFRQVDVGTEAFF
TGCGCCAGCAGCTTCCGACAGGTAGACGTAGGCACTGAAGCTTTCTTT
>-|TRBV2|many|TRBJ1-6
CASGGSNSPLHF
TGTGCCAGCGGGGGAAGTAATTCACCCCTCCACTTT
>-|TRBV28|many|TRBJ2-7
CASSPGIRGSYEQYF
TGTGCCAGCAGTCCGGGGATTCGGGGCTCCTACGAGCAGTACTTC
>-|TRBV6-2/TRBV6-3|-|TRBJ2-5
CASSYTSNQETQYF
TGTGCCAGCAGTTACACCAGCAACCAAGAGACCCAGTACTTC
>-|TRBV20-1|few|TRBJ1-6
CSARVQYNSPLHF
TGCAGTGCTAGGGTGCAGTATAATTCACCCCTCCACTTT
>TRBD1|TRBV3-1|-|TRBJ2-7
CASKPTGGEQYF
TGTGCCAGCAAGCCAACAGGGGGCGAGCAGTACTTC
>-|TRBV7-9|-|TRBJ2-1
CASSPGDPSFF
TGTGCCAGCAGCCCAGGGGATCCCTCGTTCTTC
>-|TRBV6-1|many|TRBJ2-7
CASSDPWGTDRYEQYF
TGTGCCAGCAGTGACCCCTGGGGGACCGACCGCTACGAGCAGTACTTC
>-|TRBV20-1|many|TRBJ1-2
CSARDLGTGPGGYTF
TGCAGTGCTAGAGATCTGGGGACGGGGCCTGGGGGCTACACCTTC
>-|TRBV4-1|-|TRBJ1-2
CASSQVPGQGNSGYTF
TGCGCCAGCAGCCAAGTACCGGGTCAGGGAAATAGTGGCTACACCTTC
>-|TRBV28|many|TRBJ2-2
CASSLDWNTGELFF
TGTGCCAGCAGTTTAGACTGGAACACCGGGGAGCTGTTTTTT
>TRBD1|TRBV6-1|few|TRBJ2-5
CASSPHGQGETQYF
TGTGCCAGCAGCCCCCACGGACAGGGGGAGACCCAGTACTTC